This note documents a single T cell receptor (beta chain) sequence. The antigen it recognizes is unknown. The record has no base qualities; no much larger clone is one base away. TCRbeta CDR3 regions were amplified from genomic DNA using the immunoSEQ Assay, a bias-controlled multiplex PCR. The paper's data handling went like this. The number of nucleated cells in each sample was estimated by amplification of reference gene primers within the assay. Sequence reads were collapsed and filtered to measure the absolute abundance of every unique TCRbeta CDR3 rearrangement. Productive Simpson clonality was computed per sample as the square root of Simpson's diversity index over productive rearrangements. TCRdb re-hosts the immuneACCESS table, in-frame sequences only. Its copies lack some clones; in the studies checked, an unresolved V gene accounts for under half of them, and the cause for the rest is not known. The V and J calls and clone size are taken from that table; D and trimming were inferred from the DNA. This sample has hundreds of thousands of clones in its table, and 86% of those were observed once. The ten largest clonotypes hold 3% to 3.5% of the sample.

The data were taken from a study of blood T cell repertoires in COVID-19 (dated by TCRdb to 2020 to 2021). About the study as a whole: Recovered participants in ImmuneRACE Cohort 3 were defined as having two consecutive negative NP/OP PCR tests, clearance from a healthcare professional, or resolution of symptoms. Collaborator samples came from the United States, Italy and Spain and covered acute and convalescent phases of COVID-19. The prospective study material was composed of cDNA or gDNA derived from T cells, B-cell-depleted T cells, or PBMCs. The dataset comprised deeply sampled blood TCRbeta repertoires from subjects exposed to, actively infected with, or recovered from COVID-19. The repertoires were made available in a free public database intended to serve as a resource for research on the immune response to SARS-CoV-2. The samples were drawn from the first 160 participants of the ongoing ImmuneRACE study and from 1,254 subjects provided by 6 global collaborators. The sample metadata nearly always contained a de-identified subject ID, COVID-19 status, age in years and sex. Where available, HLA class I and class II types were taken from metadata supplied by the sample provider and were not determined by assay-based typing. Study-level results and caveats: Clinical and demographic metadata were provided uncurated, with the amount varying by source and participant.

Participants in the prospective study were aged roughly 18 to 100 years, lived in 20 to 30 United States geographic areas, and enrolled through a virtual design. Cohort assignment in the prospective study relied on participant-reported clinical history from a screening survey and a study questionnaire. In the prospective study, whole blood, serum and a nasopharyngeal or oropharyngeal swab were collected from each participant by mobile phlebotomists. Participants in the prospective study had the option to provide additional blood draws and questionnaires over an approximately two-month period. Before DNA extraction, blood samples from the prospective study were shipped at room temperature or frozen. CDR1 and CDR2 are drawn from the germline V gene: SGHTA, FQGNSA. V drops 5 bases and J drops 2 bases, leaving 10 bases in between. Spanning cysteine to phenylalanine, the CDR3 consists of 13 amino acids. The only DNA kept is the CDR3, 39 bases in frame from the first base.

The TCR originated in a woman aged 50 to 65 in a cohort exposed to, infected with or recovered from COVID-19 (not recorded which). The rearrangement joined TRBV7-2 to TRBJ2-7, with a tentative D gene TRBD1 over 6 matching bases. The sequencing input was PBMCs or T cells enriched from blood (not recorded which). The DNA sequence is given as TGTGCCAGCAGCGAGGACAGAACCTACGAGCAGTACTTC. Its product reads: CASSEDRTYEQYF.